Listed below are T cell receptor beta chains from one sample, sequenced in a study of blood T cell repertoires in COVID-19. Libraries were prepared by immunoSEQ multiplex PCR; TCRdb keeps only in-frame clonotypes and omits some of them. The data show approximately 310,000 clones, with around 87% seen just once and 1% held by the top ten. The sequenced sample was peripheral blood. These receptors all come from a man aged 45-60 years with active or convalescent COVID-19. The CDR3 runs from the conserved cysteine through the conserved F or W. The order of the fields is clone size, V gene, D gene, J gene, CDR3 DNA, CDR3 protein. D genes are given only for firm matches. A clone size is listed for some rows: how often the clone was seen (once, few, many), or a class if it is expanded.

>.|TRBV7-9|.|TRBJ1-4
TGTGCCAGCAGCTTACCGGACCGGGGTGAAAAACTGTTTTTT
CASSLPDRGEKLFF
>once|TRBV7-8|.|TRBJ2-7
TGTGCCAGCAGCTACCCGACAAGTACCTACGAGCAGTACTTC
CASSYPTSTYEQYF
>.|TRBV3-1/TRBV3-2|TRBD1|TRBJ2-7
TGTGCCAGCAGCCAAGGACAGGGGGCTAGCGAGCAGTACTTC
CASSQGQGASEQYF
>.|TRBV25-1|.|TRBJ1-2
TGTGCCAGCAGTGAATCGGACTATGGCTACACCTTC
CASSESDYGYTF
>.|TRBV9|TRBD2|TRBJ2-5
TGTGCCAGCAGCGCTAGCGGGACGGCGGAGACCCAGTACTTC
CASSASGTAETQYF
>once|TRBV6-1|TRBD1|TRBJ1-1
TGTGCCAGCAGTGGGGGGGGGACAGGGACGAGAACTGAAGCTTTCTTT
CASSGGGTGTRTEAFF
>.|TRBV3-1/TRBV3-2|.|TRBJ1-2
TGTGCCAGCAGCCAGCCGGGTAACTATGGCTACACCTTC
CASSQPGNYGYTF
>.|TRBV18|TRBD2|TRBJ2-6
TGTGCCAGCGCCGGACGGTCGGGAGCGGGACGATCTGGGGCCAACGTCCTGACTTTC
CASAGRSGAGRSGANVLTF
>.|TRBV2|TRBD2|TRBJ2-2
TGTGCCAGCAGTGCCGTCGGGAGGGACACCGGGGAGCTGTTTTTT
CASSAVGRDTGELFF
>.|TRBV5-4|.|TRBJ1-1
TGTGCCAGCAGCCCCTCGGCAGGGTCGGGCACTGAAGCTTTCTTT
CASSPSAGSGTEAFF
>.|TRBV5-6|.|TRBJ1-1
TGTGCCAGCAGCTTGGCCGGTGCAGGGGTCCATGAAGCTTTCTTT
CASSLAGAGVHEAFF
>.|TRBV6-5|.|TRBJ1-2
TGTGCCAGCCTCTACGGGCTGGACAGCCACTATGGCTACACCTTC
CASLYGLDSHYGYTF
>.|TRBV6-5|.|TRBJ1-5
TGTGCCAGCAGTTACTCGTCCCAGGGCACTCAGCCCCAGCATTTT
CASSYSSQGTQPQHF
>.|TRBV30|.|TRBJ2-7
TGTGCCTGGAGTGGACAGTCTACGAGGAGGTACTTC
CAWSGQSTRRYF
>.|TRBV2|TRBD1|TRBJ2-7
TGTGCCAGCAGGCTACCGGGACAGGGGGCCTACGAGCAGTACTTC
CASRLPGQGAYEQYF
>.|TRBV5-1|TRBD2|TRBJ2-2
TGCGCCAGCAGCCCGCAGGTAGCGGGAGTCGGTACCGGGGAGCTGTTTTTT
CASSPQVAGVGTGELFF
>.|TRBV28|.|TRBJ1-2
TGTGCCAGCAGTTTGGTGAGATATGGCTACACCTTC
CASSLVRYGYTF
>.|TRBV7-8|TRBD2|TRBJ2-2
TGTGCCAGCAGCCCACCCCTGGGCGGGGGATTGGGCGGGGAGCTGTTTTTT
CASSPPLGGGLGGELFF
>.|TRBV6-5|.|TRBJ2-7
TGTGCCAGCAGTTACTCGCGTATTCTAACCTACGAGCAGTACTTC
CASSYSRILTYEQYF
>.|TRBV11-2|.|TRBJ2-7
TGTGCCAGCAGCTTACGCCAGATTGGCGAGCAGTACTTC
CASSLRQIGEQYF
>.|TRBV29-1|TRBD1|TRBJ2-1
TGCAGCCTTGGGACAGACATCGATGAGCAGTTCTTC
CSLGTDIDEQFF
>once|TRBV4-3|.|TRBJ2-3
TGCGCCAGCAGCCAAGGGGGCTACAGGTACACAGATACGCAGTATTTT
CASSQGGYRYTDTQYF
>.|TRBV27|.|TRBJ1-2
TGTGCCAGCAGTCCCCGGGGGAACGGGTATGGCTACACCTTC
CASSPRGNGYGYTF
>.|TRBV6-5|TRBD1|TRBJ2-7
TGTGCCAGCCACCGATTGGGGGACAGTCTTGGGCAGTACTTC
CASHRLGDSLGQYF
>.|TRBV5-4|TRBD1|TRBJ1-2
TGTGCCAGCAGCTTGGCGGGACAGCCCTATGGCTACACCTTC
CASSLAGQPYGYTF
>.|TRBV19|TRBD1|TRBJ1-4
TGTGCCAGTAGTGGCTCGGACAGGGGAAACGAAAAACTGTTTTTT
CASSGSDRGNEKLFF
>.|TRBV28|TRBD2|TRBJ2-7
TGTGCCAGCACCACCCCGGGGGGCTCCTACGAGCAGTACTTC
CASTTPGGSYEQYF
>.|TRBV28|.|TRBJ1-5
TGTGCCAGCAGTTCTGGACAGAGCAGTCAGCCCCAGCATTTT
CASSSGQSSQPQHF
>.|TRBV7-2|TRBD1|TRBJ2-7
TGTGCCAGCAGCTCGGACAGGACAGGGCTCGGCGAGCAGTACTTC
CASSSDRTGLGEQYF
>once|TRBV19|.|TRBJ1-2
TGTGCCAGTCTCCCGGGCGGGGGGCTTCACTATGGCTACACCTTC
CASLPGGGLHYGYTF
>.|TRBV7-9|.|TRBJ2-5
TGTGCCAGCAGCTTAGAAACCAGGGAGACCCAGTACTTC
CASSLETRETQYF
>.|TRBV20-1|TRBD2|TRBJ2-1
TGCAGTGCTAGTTCGTCGACTAGCGGGAGGAGGGATGAGCAGTTCTTC
CSASSSTSGRRDEQFF
>.|TRBV27|TRBD1|TRBJ1-2
TGTGCCAGCAGTCCCGACAGGGGGCAAGGCTACACCTTC
CASSPDRGQGYTF
>once|TRBV9|.|TRBJ2-3
TGTGCCAGCAGCGTAGGGAGGGGTAGCACAGATACGCAGTATTTT
CASSVGRGSTDTQYF
>.|TRBV29-1|.|TRBJ2-3
TGCAGCGTTGCTCGAGCGGAGGGCTGGAATACGCAGTATTTT
CSVARAEGWNTQYF
>.|TRBV28|.|TRBJ1-4
TGTGCCAGCAACGAAGCGGGGGGGGTAGAAGAAAAACTGTTTTTT
CASNEAGGVEEKLFF
>.|TRBV28|TRBD1|TRBJ1-6
TGTGCCAGCAGTTTAGTCCCAGGGGGCTATAATTCACCCCTCCACTTT
CASSLVPGGYNSPLHF
>.|TRBV9|TRBD2|TRBJ2-1
TGTGCCAGCAGCGTAGGTCTAGCGGTCGGACATAATGAGCAGTTCTTC
CASSVGLAVGHNEQFF
>.|TRBV4-3|.|TRBJ1-2
TGCGCCAGCACCACCCACAGAGCCTATGGCTACACCTTC
CASTTHRAYGYTF
>.|TRBV14|.|TRBJ2-2
TGTGCCAGCAGCCAAAGCACAGGCCCTTTAACCGGGGAGCTGTTTTTT
CASSQSTGPLTGELFF
>.|TRBV19|TRBD2|TRBJ2-3
TGTGCCAGTAGCCCCTTGGGAGGGTCCGATACGCAGTATTTT
CASSPLGGSDTQYF
>.|TRBV19|TRBD2|TRBJ2-7
TGTGCCAGTAGTGGGACTAGGGACTCCTACGAGCAGTACTTC
CASSGTRDSYEQYF
>.|TRBV5-4|.|TRBJ2-7
TGTGCCAGCAGCTTGGGTGGGGGCGGGCCGCCATCCTACGAGCAGTACTTC
CASSLGGGGPPSYEQYF
>.|TRBV5-1|TRBD1|TRBJ2-5
TGCGCCAGCAGCTTATCGGGACAGGGGGCAGAGACCCAGTACTTC
CASSLSGQGAETQYF
>.|TRBV30|TRBD1|TRBJ2-3
TGTGCCTGTACGACAGGGGGCCTCACAGATACGCAGTATTTT
CACTTGGLTDTQYF
>.|TRBV27|.|TRBJ2-7
TGTGCCAGCAGTTTCCAGGGGCGCATCTACGAGCAGTACTTC
CASSFQGRIYEQYF